This is a list of T cell receptor beta chains from one sample in a study of blood T cells in healthy people across ages. TCRdb ran MiXCR on the 5' RACE reads and lists one entry per CDR3 protein. The table lists about 840,000 distinct CDR3 sequences, 29% of them singletons, with about 10% in the top ten. These sequences were also reported in another study, on T cells of mothers and their children.

Sequencing was performed on blood. Receptors originate from a middle-aged woman in good health. Both conserved end residues are part of each CDR3.

v_call: TRBV19
j_call: TRBJ1-5
cdr3_aa: CASSILERSQPQHF

v_call: TRBV5-1
j_call: TRBJ2-7
cdr3_aa: CASSLVRGGREQYF

v_call: TRBV24-1
j_call: TRBJ2-3
cdr3_aa: CATRQKDSTDTQYF

v_call: TRBV6-5
j_call: TRBJ1-6
cdr3_aa: CASRHGGSGNSPLHF

v_call: TRBV7-2
j_call: TRBJ2-7
cdr3_aa: CASSLVGSAEQYF

v_call: TRBV9
j_call: TRBJ2-7
cdr3_aa: CASSVAGQANSYEQYF

v_call: TRBV5-1
j_call: TRBJ1-1
cdr3_aa: CASSPGIQGTTEAFF

v_call: TRBV7-9
j_call: TRBJ2-4
cdr3_aa: CASSPGTRQNIQYF

v_call: TRBV25-1
j_call: NA
cdr3_aa: CASSDRCEQYF

v_call: TRBV7-7
j_call: TRBJ2-1
cdr3_aa: CASSLLAGGTGNEQFF

v_call: TRBV5-5
j_call: TRBJ2-5
cdr3_aa: CASSPGQLRETQYF

v_call: TRBV12-3/TRBV12-4
j_call: TRBJ1-1
cdr3_aa: CASSPAGRGNTEAFF

v_call: TRBV10-3
j_call: TRBJ1-6
cdr3_aa: CAIRGQTNSPLHF

v_call: TRBV24-1
j_call: TRBJ1-1
cdr3_aa: CATSDALTEAFF

v_call: TRBV4-1
j_call: TRBJ1-5
cdr3_aa: CASSQGWAAGGQPQHF

v_call: TRBV7-2
j_call: TRBJ2-7
cdr3_aa: CASRDRAPLSYEQYF

v_call: TRBV13
j_call: TRBJ1-1
cdr3_aa: CASSFGRGRTEAFF

v_call: TRBV5-1
j_call: TRBJ1-2
cdr3_aa: CASSPGDRDAYGYTF

v_call: TRBV15
j_call: TRBJ2-1
cdr3_aa: CATSSDGTPGQFF

v_call: TRBV4-1
j_call: TRBJ2-1
cdr3_aa: CASSSGDRVYNEQFF

v_call: TRBV5-1
j_call: TRBJ2-1
cdr3_aa: CASSLRGNKGSYNEQFF

v_call: TRBV10-3
j_call: TRBJ1-1
cdr3_aa: CAISGGTGQGFTEAFF

v_call: TRBV12-3/TRBV12-4
j_call: TRBJ2-7
cdr3_aa: CASSTNRYEQYF

v_call: TRBV6-5
j_call: TRBJ2-3
cdr3_aa: CASSYYDPGGTDTQYF

v_call: TRBV29-1
j_call: TRBJ1-1
cdr3_aa: CSGSSTGTGGTEAFF

v_call: TRBV28
j_call: TRBJ2-5
cdr3_aa: CASSFTGTQYF

v_call: TRBV6-2/TRBV6-3
j_call: TRBJ1-1
cdr3_aa: CASSTTVPTEAFF

v_call: TRBV9
j_call: TRBJ1-3
cdr3_aa: CASSVKPPYSGNTIYF

v_call: TRBV25-1
j_call: TRBJ1-3
cdr3_aa: CASSEGRGYSGNTIYF

v_call: TRBV2
j_call: TRBJ1-2
cdr3_aa: CASSVGQGDGYTF

v_call: TRBV7-9
j_call: TRBJ2-5
cdr3_aa: CASSTPRGGRETQYF

v_call: TRBV7-2
j_call: TRBJ1-6
cdr3_aa: CASSLAGQGINSPLHF

v_call: TRBV6-5
j_call: TRBJ2-5
cdr3_aa: CASGTRRGTQYF

v_call: TRBV2
j_call: TRBJ2-7
cdr3_aa: CASSEGLAAYEQYF

v_call: TRBV15
j_call: TRBJ2-1
cdr3_aa: CATSRDRQTNEQFF

v_call: TRBV6-5
j_call: TRBJ1-1
cdr3_aa: CASRPIQRNTEAFF

v_call: TRBV20-1
j_call: TRBJ1-4
cdr3_aa: CSARDSGQGARKLFF

v_call: TRBV21-1
j_call: TRBJ1-5
cdr3_aa: CASSKAELGGEGNQPQHF

v_call: TRBV28
j_call: TRBJ2-7
cdr3_aa: CASSVGQDTYEQYF

v_call: TRBV20-1
j_call: NA
cdr3_aa: CSARDNRKVETQYF

v_call: TRBV28
j_call: TRBJ2-3
cdr3_aa: CASKGGGEDTQYF

v_call: TRBV18
j_call: TRBJ1-1
cdr3_aa: CVSSDTGYTEAFF

v_call: TRBV7-2
j_call: TRBJ1-1
cdr3_aa: CASSRGGSDNTEAFF

v_call: TRBV5-1
j_call: TRBJ1-1
cdr3_aa: CASRQVSNTEAFF

v_call: TRBV5-1
j_call: TRBJ1-2
cdr3_aa: CASSVNAQGNYGYTF

v_call: TRBV20-1
j_call: TRBJ2-1
cdr3_aa: CSARDSVRAGGHNEQFF

v_call: TRBV3-1
j_call: TRBJ1-1
cdr3_aa: CASSLDGETEAFF

v_call: TRBV2
j_call: TRBJ2-1
cdr3_aa: CASSADAARPFF

v_call: TRBV7-6
j_call: TRBJ2-3
cdr3_aa: CASSLVTGRSTDTQYF

v_call: TRBV7-2
j_call: TRBJ2-4
cdr3_aa: CASSLEGGVAKNIQYF

v_call: TRBV12-5
j_call: TRBJ2-2
cdr3_aa: CASGLLVAGGLTGELFF

v_call: TRBV5-1
j_call: TRBJ2-3
cdr3_aa: CASSLGQSFSTDTQYF

v_call: TRBV24-1
j_call: TRBJ2-5
cdr3_aa: CATSDLKGVGETQYF

v_call: TRBV4-1
j_call: TRBJ1-2
cdr3_aa: CASSQFRGANYGYTF

v_call: TRBV28
j_call: TRBJ2-4
cdr3_aa: CASGIGGQGNRAKAKNIQYF

v_call: TRBV12-3/TRBV12-4
j_call: TRBJ1-4
cdr3_aa: CASCPRGLGEKLFF

v_call: TRBV10-3
j_call: TRBJ2-7
cdr3_aa: CAISESDSSSYEQYF

v_call: TRBV3-1
j_call: TRBJ2-3
cdr3_aa: CASSQDSNTDTQYF

v_call: TRBV7-6
j_call: TRBJ1-5
cdr3_aa: CASSPGSSPNQPQHF

v_call: TRBV6-2/TRBV6-3
j_call: TRBJ1-6
cdr3_aa: CASSYRKPEGGSPRHF